These T cell receptor beta chains were read from a single sample in a study of Graves' ophthalmopathy and Graves' hyperthyroidism. TCRdb reprocessed the multiplex PCR reads with MiXCR, giving one entry per CDR3 protein. The sample includes 360,000 or so distinct CDR3 sequences, around 18% seen only once; the top ten take roughly 1.5%. Sequencing was carried out using peripheral blood. The receptors stem from a woman under 30 with Graves' ophthalmopathy. The CDR3 runs from the conserved cysteine through the conserved F or W. Size is omitted from some rows. Given values are once, few, many or a class for expanded clones.

clone size: many; J gene: TRBJ1-2; V gene: TRBV28; CDR3 protein: CASTADGRGGDYGYTF
clone size: .; J gene: TRBJ1-2; V gene: TRBV11-2; CDR3 protein: CASSLGQQGIEGYTF
clone size: many; J gene: TRBJ1-1; V gene: TRBV12-3/TRBV12-4; CDR3 protein: CASSLAGSGVSFF
clone size: many; J gene: TRBJ2-7; V gene: TRBV6-5; CDR3 protein: CASSYRDSPYEQYF
clone size: many; J gene: TRBJ2-5; V gene: TRBV7-3; CDR3 protein: CASSPRQGELETQYF
clone size: many; J gene: TRBJ2-5; V gene: TRBV6-1; CDR3 protein: CASSRDRQYQEAQYF
clone size: many; J gene: TRBJ1-5; V gene: TRBV27; CDR3 protein: CASSTGVHQPQHF
clone size: many; J gene: TRBJ2-7; V gene: TRBV6-1; CDR3 protein: CASSAGSGPYEQYF
clone size: many; J gene: TRBJ1-1; V gene: TRBV12-3/TRBV12-4; CDR3 protein: CASSSTGVEAFF
clone size: .; J gene: TRBJ1-2; V gene: TRBV7-2; CDR3 protein: CASSFGQAFNYGYTF
clone size: many; J gene: TRBJ2-7; V gene: TRBV7-2; CDR3 protein: CASSLPRLAGGPRWVQYF
clone size: many; J gene: TRBJ2-2; V gene: TRBV30; CDR3 protein: CAWKVPNTGELFF
clone size: many; J gene: TRBJ1-1; V gene: TRBV7-9; CDR3 protein: CASSFGQTTSTEAFF
clone size: .; J gene: TRBJ2-6; V gene: TRBV5-4; CDR3 protein: CASSLGGGSSGANVLTF
clone size: many; J gene: TRBJ1-5; V gene: TRBV28; CDR3 protein: CASRLYSDGQPQHF